The 8 T cell receptor beta chains below come from one sample, sequenced in a study of blood T cell repertoires in COVID-19. The protocol was immunoSEQ multiplex PCR, while the TCRdb copy is restricted to in-frame clones and leaves out a portion. The data show 260,000 or so clones, roughly four fifths seen once. Sequenced material: peripheral blood. These receptors came from a woman aged 70-85 years with acute or convalescent COVID-19.

This chain uses TRBV6-5 with TRBJ1-4; D unresolved. Germline CDR1 reads MNHEY; CDR2 reads SVGAGI. The CDR3 runs to 10 residues. With 9 bases removed from V and 11 bases from J, the gap between germline ends came to 10 bases. The CDR3 protein is CASGDLKLFF. The CDR3 nucleotides are TGTGCCAGTGGAGATCTTAAACTGTTTTTT.

The chain carries TRBV7-9 and TRBJ2-5, with TRBD1 matching over 9 bases. The V gene's germline CDR1 is SEHNR and CDR2 FQNEAQ (reference sequence). The V segment lost 3 bases and the J segment 5 bases; nucleotides outside the gene matches: 10. The CDR3 runs to 16 residues. The chain's CDR3 is CASSFYTGGRAETQYF. The CDR3, as DNA: TGTGCCAGCAGCTTCTACACAGGGGGCCGGGCGGAGACCCAGTACTTC.

This chain connects TRBV12-5 to TRBJ1-1; 7 bases line up with TRBD1. Germline V gene sequence: CDR1 LGHNT, CDR2 FRNRAP. Trimming removed 4 bases from V and 1 base from J; junction bases left unmatched: 9. The CDR3 consists of 16 residues. The CDR3 reads CASGWHGQEKNTEAFF. CDR3 DNA sequence: TGTGCTAGTGGTTGGCATGGACAGGAAAAGAACACTGAAGCTTTCTTT. Drawing the rest from reference TRBV12-5 and TRBJ1-1, the complete variable domain is DARVTQTPRHKVTEMGQEVTMRCQPILGHNTVFWYRQTMMQGLELLAYFRNRAPLDDSGMPKDRFSAEMPDATLATLKIQPSEPRDSAVYFCASGWHGQEKNTEAFFGQGTRLTVV.

This clone came up a few times. CDR3 residues: CASSLGAWGTDTQYF. CDR3 DNA: TGCGCCAGCAGCTTGGGGGCTTGGGGCACAGATACGCAGTATTTT. The rearrangement uses TRBV5-1 and TRBJ2-3; no definite D call. CDR3 length: 15 amino acids. Germline V gene sequence: CDR1 SGHRS, CDR2 YFSETQ. Trimming cost V 0 bases and J 1 base, with 9 bases left between them.

The chain carries TRBV18 and TRBJ1-5, with D perhaps matching TRBD1 (5 bases). With 6 bases removed from V and 2 bases from J, the gap between germline ends came to 17 bases. CDR1 KGHSH and CDR2 LQKENI come from the germline V gene. The CDR3 sequence is 16 residues long. CDR3 in amino acids: CASSLTGSGGNQPQHF. DNA of the CDR3: TGTGCCAGCTCCCTCACAGGAAGTGGGGGCAATCAGCCCCAGCATTTT.

The chain is built from TRBV9 and TRBJ1-3; 7 bases match TRBD1. Germline V lookup: CDR1 SGDLS, CDR2 YYNGEE. The CDR3 is made up of 16 amino acids. The V and J ends lost 3 bases and 0 bases, in that order; junction bases with no gene match: 6. The CDR3 region is CASSGGTAVSGNTIYF. Written as DNA, the CDR3 is TGTGCCAGCAGCGGAGGGACAGCAGTCTCTGGAAACACCATATATTTT.

The chain is built from TRBV4-3 and TRBJ1-5; 9 bases map to TRBD1. The trim removed 3 bases at V and 7 bases at J, leaving 7 bases unmatched. This CDR3 comprises 15 residues. Germline CDR1 is LGHNA and CDR2 is YSLEER. The CDR3 coding sequence is TGCGCCAGCAGCCACGACCCGGGACAGGGCCAGCCCCAGCATTTT. It yields the protein CASSHDPGQGQPQHF.

The V gene is TRBV5-4, the J gene TRBJ2-7; D possibly corresponds to TRBD2 (5 bases). The germline V and J ends were trimmed by 0 bases and 6 bases, with 13 bases remaining between them. CDR1 and CDR2 (germline): SGHNT, YYREEE (reference sequence). CDR3 length: 14 amino acids. Here the CDR3 reads CASSLDSGKLEQYF. CDR3 sequence (DNA): TGTGCCAGCAGCTTGGATTCGGGGAAGCTCGAGCAGTACTTC.